These T cell receptor beta chains were read from a single sample in a study of identical twins. TCRdb analysed the 5' RACE reads with MiXCR anew, one entry per CDR3 protein. The sample holds 460,000 or so distinct CDR3 sequences, 13% to 15% seen once. Another study also made use of these data, one on yellow fever vaccine responses in identical twins.

The sequenced sample consisted of CD4+ T cells sorted from blood. Source of these receptors: a woman younger than 30 in good health. Each CDR3 is given with its conserved first and last residue. D genes are given only for firm matches. Size is stated for part of the rows, as once, few or many counts, or as a class when the clone is expanded.

j_call	clone_size	v_call	d_call	cdr3_nt	cdr3_aa
TRBJ2-1	NA	TRBV7-2	NA	TGTGCCAGCAGCTTAGATGTAGGCAACAATGAGCAGTTCTTC	CASSLDVGNNEQFF
TRBJ2-1	few	TRBV7-2	NA	TGTGCCAGCAGCTTACAGGTTTCTCACAATGAGCAGTTCTTC	CASSLQVSHNEQFF
TRBJ2-1	NA	TRBV10-1	TRBD2	TGCGCCAGCAGTGAGTCGGGGGGGTGGTACAATGAGCAGTTCTTC	CASSESGGWYNEQFF
TRBJ2-2	NA	TRBV20-1	TRBD2	TGCAGTGCTAGACTAGCGGGAGCCGGGAACACCGGGGAGCTGTTTTTT	CSARLAGAGNTGELFF
TRBJ2-7	NA	TRBV5-1	NA	TGCGCCAGCAGCCACGATACGGTCTACGAGCAGTACTTC	CASSHDTVYEQYF
TRBJ2-1	NA	TRBV7-7	TRBD2	TGTGCTAGCAGCCAATATAGCGGGAGGGCTCGGAATGAGCAGTTCTTC	CASSQYSGRARNEQFF
TRBJ2-6	NA	TRBV7-9	TRBD1	TGTGCCAGCAGCCTGGGACAGGGGGCCACTGGGGCCAACGTCCTGACTTTC	CASSLGQGATGANVLTF
TRBJ2-1	NA	TRBV9	TRBD1	TGTGCCAGCGCCCCCGGGACAGGGTTCCGGGATGAGCAGTTCTTC	CASAPGTGFRDEQFF
TRBJ2-7	NA	TRBV6-1	TRBD1	TGTGCCAGCGGCAAGAAGACAGGGGGGAACGGGCAGTACTTC	CASGKKTGGNGQYF
TRBJ2-5	NA	TRBV20-1	NA	TGCAGTGCTAGTGTGTCGCGGAAGCAAGAGACCCAGTACTTC	CSASVSRKQETQYF
TRBJ2-7	few	TRBV6-5	TRBD1	TGTGCCAGCAGTTATGGTCAAGGGACAGGGGGTTACGAGCAGTACTTC	CASSYGQGTGGYEQYF
TRBJ2-3	NA	TRBV4-2	TRBD2	TGTGCCAGCAGCCAAGCGACCGCGGGAGTGGCAGATACGCAGTATTTT	CASSQATAGVADTQYF
TRBJ2-7	NA	TRBV11-2	NA	TGTGCCAGCAGCTTAAATTTGGACGGGACCTACGAGCAGTACTTC	CASSLNLDGTYEQYF
TRBJ2-1	few	TRBV5-1	NA	TGCGCCAGCAGCCTAGGAGGACAGACAACCAATGAGCAGTTCTTC	CASSLGGQTTNEQFF
TRBJ2-7	few	TRBV5-6	NA	TGTGCCAGCAGCTTCCGGGCCTCACGCTCCTACGAGCAGTACTTC	CASSFRASRSYEQYF
TRBJ2-1	few	TRBV9	TRBD2	TGTGCCAGCAGCGTAGGTTTCCTAGCGGGAGTTAATGAGCAGTTCTTC	CASSVGFLAGVNEQFF
TRBJ2-7	NA	TRBV12-3/TRBV12-4	TRBD2	TGTGCCAGCAGTTTATCGGCGGGGGGCTCCTACGAGCAGTACTTC	CASSLSAGGSYEQYF
TRBJ2-7	few	TRBV25-1	TRBD2	TGTGCCAGCACTGGCGGGGGCTCCTACGAGCAGTACTTC	CASTGGGSYEQYF
TRBJ2-2	many	TRBV7-7	TRBD1	TGTGCTAGCAGGGTCGGGACAGCTAACACCGGGGAGCTGTTTTTT	CASRVGTANTGELFF
TRBJ2-5	NA	TRBV20-1	TRBD1	TGCAGTGCTAGCAAGAGGGCAGGGGGCGGAGAGACCCAGTACTTC	CSASKRAGGGETQYF
TRBJ2-1	few	TRBV7-9	TRBD1	TGTGCCAGCAGCTTATTCGGGACAGGGGACAATGAGCAGTTCTTC	CASSLFGTGDNEQFF
TRBJ2-5	NA	TRBV29-1	TRBD2	TGCAGCGTTGTTTCCCCTATTAGCGGGAGGTCCGCGGAGACCCAGTACTTC	CSVVSPISGRSAETQYF
TRBJ2-3	few	TRBV20-1	NA	TGCAGTGCTAGAGATACCGGGGTCTGGACAGATACGCAGTATTTT	CSARDTGVWTDTQYF
TRBJ2-3	few	TRBV27	TRBD2	TGTGCCAGCAGTGAGACTAGCGGGAGGCCCCCAGATACGCAGTATTTT	CASSETSGRPPDTQYF
TRBJ2-5	few	TRBV7-2	NA	TGTGCCAGCAGCCCGGGGGCCGGGGTCAGTGGCCAGTACTTC	CASSPGAGVSGQYF
TRBJ2-7	NA	TRBV10-3	NA	TGTGCCATCAGTGCGTGGACTGGCCTCGCCGAGCAGTACTTC	CAISAWTGLAEQYF
TRBJ2-7	few	TRBV20-1	NA	TGCAGTGCTGGAGGGATTGGCACCGCCTACGAGCAGTACTTC	CSAGGIGTAYEQYF
TRBJ2-5	many	TRBV29-1	NA	TGCAGCGTTGAAGATCCCGGGGTTGAGACCCAGTACTTC	CSVEDPGVETQYF
TRBJ2-2	NA	TRBV5-6	TRBD2	TGTGCCAGCGGCCCAGGTAGCGTCAGCGGGGAACTGCTTTTT	CASGPGSVSGELLF
TRBJ2-3	few	TRBV20-1	TRBD2	TGCAGTGCTAGAGATCCCGGGAGGAGCACAGATACGCAGTATTTT	CSARDPGRSTDTQYF
TRBJ2-4	NA	TRBV12-2	NA	TGTGCAAGTCGCTTAATGGGTTCCGTAGCCAAAAACATTCAGTACTTC	CASRLMGSVAKNIQYF